A single sample is the source of the 14 T cell receptor beta chains below, sequenced in a study of shared clonotypes between healthy human individuals. Sequencing used immunoSEQ multiplex PCR; TCRdb keeps in-frame clones, though not all of them. Of hundreds of thousands of clones in the sample, around 74% were seen once. The sample comprised memory CD4+ T cells sorted from blood. The subset is: CD45RA-negative fraction. These receptors came from a woman in her twenties or thirties in good health.

This clone was found once. This chain uses TRBV5-1 with TRBJ2-1; TRBD2 matches 8 bases. The germline CDR1 and CDR2 sequences are SGHRS and YFSETQ. The CDR3 has 14 residues. J lost 6 bases, V lost 5 bases, and 7 bases had no gene match. CDR3 loop: CASRAGVPPNEQFF. The CDR3 DNA reads as TGCGCCAGCAGAGCGGGAGTTCCGCCCAATGAGCAGTTCTTC.

As to this clone: A junction end diverges from the germline sequence, so it may reflect a read error. This chain joins TRBV11-1 and TRBJ2-4; TRBD2 is a possible D gene (6 bases). CDR3 length: 13 amino acids. Germline CDR1 and CDR2: SGHAT and FQDESV (reference sequence). The CDR3 reads CASRLAVADIQYF. CDR3 DNA: TGTGCCAGCAGGTTAGCGGTGGCGGACATTCAGTACTTC.

This sequence joins TRBV30 and TRBJ2-3; 12 bases are shared with TRBD2. The V segment lost 4 bases and the J segment 7 bases; nucleotides outside the gene matches: 12. The CDR3 consists of 16 residues. CDR1 is GTSNPN, CDR2 SVGIG, per germline (reference sequence). For the CDR3, the DNA is TGTGCCTGGACACTAGCGGGAGGTACGGGAAGAAATACGCAGTATTTT. Protein: CAWTLAGGTGRNTQYF.

V and J are TRBV28 and TRBJ2-1; possible D gene TRBD2, 6 bases. Looked up from germline, CDR1 is MDHEN and CDR2 is SYDVKM. The CDR3 is 15 residues long. V was shortened by 6 bases and J by 3 bases, with 15 bases between the two germline ends. CDR3 sequence reads: CASSAGRGNYNEQFF. DNA for the CDR3: TGTGCCAGCAGCGCCGGACGGGGGAACTACAATGAGCAGTTCTTC.

This clone was seen a single time. J is TRBJ2-2 and V is TRBV28; 8 bases fit TRBD1. CDR3 length: 15 residues. V was clipped by 6 bases and J by 1 base; unmatched bases: 4. Germline lookup yields CDR1 MDHEN and CDR2 SYDVKM. CDR3 DNA sequence: TGTGCCAGCAGGGACGACAGGGGGAACACCGGGGAGCTGTTTTTT. Translation: CASRDDRGNTGELFF. The variable domain in full, completed from reference TRBV28 and TRBJ2-2, reads DVKVTQSSRYLVKRTGEKVFLECVQDMDHENMFWYRQDPGLGLRLIYFSYDVKMKEKGDIPEGYSVSREKKERFSLILESASTNQTSMYLCASRDDRGNTGELFFGEGSRLTVL.

This clone was seen just once. V is TRBV18 and J is TRBJ2-1, with 9 bases that match TRBD1. CDR3 size: 15 residues. Unmatched junction bases numbered 2, after V lost 3 bases and J lost 2 bases. The germline V gene has CDR1 KGHSH and CDR2 LQKENI. The CDR3 reads CASSPDRGAYNEQFF. DNA of the CDR3: TGTGCCAGCTCACCGGACAGGGGAGCCTACAATGAGCAGTTCTTC.

The chain combines TRBV10-2 with TRBJ1-1, with TRBD1 matching 7 bases. The CDR3 totals 12 residues. Germline values: CDR1 WSHSY, CDR2 SAAADI. Trimming cost V 6 bases and J 8 bases; bases outside gene matches: 6. The CDR3 DNA reads as TGCGCCAGCAGACAGGGGAATGCCGAAGCTTTCTTT. Residues: CASRQGNAEAFF.

The chain employs TRBV7-6 and TRBJ2-2, with 8 bases identical to TRBD1. V dropped 1 base and J dropped 6; count of bases not matched to a gene: 7. Germline lookup yields CDR1 SGHVS and CDR2 FNYEAQ. This CDR3 region has 16 residues. The CDR3 spells CASSLVSAGGSGELFF. The CDR3 DNA reads as TGTGCCAGCAGCTTAGTTTCGGCAGGGGGCTCCGGGGAGCTGTTTTTT.

The chain links TRBV5-1 to TRBJ2-4; D may match TRBD1 or TRBD2 (5 bases each). CDR1 is SGHRS and CDR2 is YFSETQ in the germline V gene. This CDR3 spans 14 amino acids. The V end lost 2 bases, the J end lost 5 bases, and 11 bases lay between the germline ends. CDR3 sequence reads: CASSLSGTQNIQYF. The DNA for the CDR3 is TGCGCCAGCAGCTTATCGGGGACCCAAAACATTCAGTACTTC.

V and J are TRBV18 and TRBJ2-1, with 7 nucleotides matching TRBD2. The ends lost 2 bases at V and 5 bases at J; junction bases unmatched: 9. Germline V CDR1 and CDR2: KGHSH, LQKENI. CDR3 length equals 16 residues. This CDR3 reads CASSPNPAGINNEQFF. CDR3 nucleotide sequence: TGTGCCAGCTCACCAAACCCAGCGGGAATAAACAATGAGCAGTTCTTC.

This clone was counted ten times or more. The V call is TRBV5-5, the J call TRBJ1-2, with D possibly matching TRBD1 (6 bases). V gave up 2 bases and J gave up 0 bases, with 20 bases separating them. Germline V gene lookup returns CDR1 SGHKS and CDR2 YYEKEE (reference sequence). This CDR3 spans 18 amino acids. The CDR3 region is CASSFRLAGARANYGYTF. The CDR3 DNA reads as TGTGCCAGCAGCTTCCGACTGGCAGGGGCCAGAGCTAACTATGGCTACACCTTC.

The gene calls are TRBV5-1 and TRBJ2-5; 9 bases are shared with TRBD2. Unmatched junction bases numbered 10, after V lost 0 bases and J lost 7 bases. The CDR3 loop spans 16 amino acids. Germline lookup yields CDR1 SGHRS and CDR2 YFSETQ. The CDR3 reads CASSLGSAGGPGTQYF. The CDR3 DNA is TGCGCCAGCAGCTTGGGTTCGGCGGGAGGGCCAGGGACCCAGTACTTC.

The chain uses TRBV5-1 and TRBJ2-1; 10 positions agree with TRBD2. Germline CDR1 is SGHRS and CDR2 is YFSETQ. Trimming removed 4 bases from V and 15 bases from J; junction bases left unmatched: 7. The CDR3 sequence is 12 residues long. The CDR3 protein is CASSVTSGSWFF. In DNA, the CDR3 is TGCGCCAGCAGCGTGACTAGCGGGTCTTGGTTCTTC. Complete variable domain (other parts from reference TRBV5-1 and TRBJ2-1): KAGVTQTPRYLIKTRGQQVTLSCSPISGHRSVSWYQQTPGQGLQFLFEYFSETQRNKGNFPGRFSGRQFSNSRSEMNVSTLELGDSALYLCASSVTSGSWFFGPGTRLTVL.

This clone was found a few times. The chain couples TRBV6-1 to TRBJ2-3; maybe TRBD2 (5 bases). Germline-derived CDR1 and CDR2 are MNHNS and SASEGT. The CDR3 spans 12 residues. Trimming stripped 7 bases from V and 4 bases from J, with 9 bases between. The CDR3 region is CASKLLADTQYF. CDR3 sequence (DNA): TGTGCCAGCAAGCTACTAGCAGATACGCAGTATTTT.